These T cell receptor beta chains were read from a single sample in a study of response to subunit inactivated influenza vaccine. TCRdb analysed the RT-PCR reads with MiXCR anew, one entry per CDR3 protein. This repertoire shows more than 700,000 distinct CDR3 sequences, 21% found once; its top ten account for about 9.4%. Source: PBMCs from blood, taken 5 to 6 days after vaccination. All receptors derive from a man aged 45-65 years who received an inactivated influenza vaccine. Each CDR3 is given with its conserved first and last residue. The D gene is left open where the match is weak. Some rows mark clone size as missing; the rest say once, few, many or name a class of expanded clone.

v_call: TRBV4-3; clone_size: -; j_call: TRBJ2-3; d_call: TRBD2; cdr3_nt: TGCGCCAGCAGCGCCCACCCTAGCGGTAGCACAGATACGCAGTATTTT; cdr3_aa: CASSAHPSGSTDTQYF
v_call: TRBV5-1; clone_size: many; j_call: TRBJ2-1; d_call: TRBD2; cdr3_nt: TGCGCCAGCAGCTTGGGACTAGCGGGAGGGAGTGAGCAGTTCTTC; cdr3_aa: CASSLGLAGGSEQFF
v_call: TRBV7-2; clone_size: -; j_call: TRBJ2-5; d_call: -; cdr3_nt: TGTGCCAGCAGCTTAAAAGGGTCGGGCGGAGCGACCCAGTACTTC; cdr3_aa: CASSLKGSGGATQYF
v_call: TRBV4-3; clone_size: -; j_call: TRBJ1-4; d_call: -; cdr3_nt: TGCGCCAGCAGCCAACCCGGACCGGGAGGGGAAAAACTGTTTTTT; cdr3_aa: CASSQPGPGGEKLFF
v_call: TRBV6-5; clone_size: few; j_call: TRBJ2-1; d_call: TRBD2; cdr3_nt: TGTGCCAGCAGTTACCCCCGGGGGGACCACAATGAGCAGTTCTTC; cdr3_aa: CASSYPRGDHNEQFF
v_call: TRBV3-1; clone_size: many; j_call: TRBJ2-3; d_call: -; cdr3_nt: TGTGCCAGCAGCCAAGGTACTACGGCAGATACGCAGTATTTT; cdr3_aa: CASSQGTTADTQYF
v_call: TRBV10-3; clone_size: -; j_call: TRBJ2-1; d_call: TRBD2; cdr3_nt: TGTGCCATTCTGGCAACTAGCGGGAGTAGGGAGAATGAGCAGTTCTTC; cdr3_aa: CAILATSGSRENEQFF
v_call: TRBV7-9; clone_size: few; j_call: TRBJ2-7; d_call: TRBD2; cdr3_nt: TGTGCCAGCAGCACCCGACTAGCGGGAGTACCCTACGAGCAGTACTTC; cdr3_aa: CASSTRLAGVPYEQYF
v_call: TRBV6-5; clone_size: -; j_call: TRBJ1-5; d_call: -; cdr3_nt: TGTGCCAGCAGTTCCGACAGGAGGAAGGGGAGCAATCAGCCCCAGCATTTT; cdr3_aa: CASSSDRRKGSNQPQHF
v_call: TRBV7-9; clone_size: few; j_call: TRBJ2-2; d_call: TRBD1; cdr3_nt: TGTGCCAGCAGCGGGGGACAGGGGGCGATCGGGGAGCTGTTTTTT; cdr3_aa: CASSGGQGAIGELFF
v_call: TRBV4-3; clone_size: few; j_call: TRBJ2-1; d_call: -; cdr3_nt: TGCGCCAGCAGCCAAGGCCCGGGGGGCCAAGGATACAATGAGCAGTTCTTC; cdr3_aa: CASSQGPGGQGYNEQFF
v_call: TRBV7-6; clone_size: -; j_call: TRBJ2-1; d_call: TRBD2; cdr3_nt: TGTGCCAGCGGTCGGGGGACTAGCGACAATGAGCAGTTCTTC; cdr3_aa: CASGRGTSDNEQFF
v_call: TRBV7-2; clone_size: -; j_call: TRBJ1-2; d_call: -; cdr3_nt: TGTGCCAGCAGCTTAGCTCCGGGGGTGAACTATGGCTACACCTTC; cdr3_aa: CASSLAPGVNYGYTF
v_call: TRBV7-9; clone_size: many; j_call: TRBJ2-7; d_call: -; cdr3_nt: TGCGCCAGCAGCCCGACCAGCTCCTACGAGCAGTACTTC; cdr3_aa: CASSPTSSYEQYF
v_call: TRBV20-1; clone_size: few; j_call: TRBJ1-6; d_call: -; cdr3_nt: TGCAGTGCTCGGACAAATTATAATTCACCCCTCCACTTT; cdr3_aa: CSARTNYNSPLHF
v_call: TRBV5-1; clone_size: -; j_call: TRBJ2-1; d_call: -; cdr3_nt: TGCGCCAGCAGCTCCCATGATGGAGGGACCCAGTTCTTC; cdr3_aa: CASSSHDGGTQFF
v_call: TRBV24-1; clone_size: -; j_call: TRBJ2-3; d_call: TRBD1; cdr3_nt: TGTGCCACCAGTGATGAGGACAGGGGCACAGATACGCAGTATTTT; cdr3_aa: CATSDEDRGTDTQYF
v_call: TRBV12-3/TRBV12-4; clone_size: few; j_call: TRBJ2-2; d_call: -; cdr3_nt: TGTGCCAGCGGGGGGAACACCGGGGAGCTGTTTTTT; cdr3_aa: CASGGNTGELFF
v_call: TRBV11-2; clone_size: -; j_call: TRBJ1-1; d_call: -; cdr3_nt: TGTGCCAGCAGCTTAGATTTTCCGAACACTGAAGCTTTCTTT; cdr3_aa: CASSLDFPNTEAFF
v_call: TRBV27; clone_size: many; j_call: TRBJ1-1; d_call: -; cdr3_nt: TGTGCCAGCAGCCCCTGGCTGGGTAGCACTGAAGCTTTCTTT; cdr3_aa: CASSPWLGSTEAFF
v_call: TRBV20-1; clone_size: -; j_call: TRBJ2-3; d_call: -; cdr3_nt: TGCAGTGCCACGGCCGTGAGACGGGGCACAGATACGCAGTATTTT; cdr3_aa: CSATAVRRGTDTQYF
v_call: TRBV7-9; clone_size: -; j_call: TRBJ1-1; d_call: TRBD1; cdr3_nt: TGTGCCAGCACCACACAGGGGCAACTGAACACTGAGGCTTTCTTT; cdr3_aa: CASTTQGQLNTEAFF
v_call: TRBV19; clone_size: -; j_call: TRBJ2-2; d_call: -; cdr3_nt: TGTGCCAGTAAAGTGTTCGGGCGCCCACTGAACACCGGGGAGCTGTTTTTT; cdr3_aa: CASKVFGRPLNTGELFF
v_call: TRBV12-3/TRBV12-4; clone_size: few; j_call: TRBJ2-5; d_call: -; cdr3_nt: TGTGCCAGCAGTCCGTGGGGGATCCAAGAGACCCAGTACTTC; cdr3_aa: CASSPWGIQETQYF
v_call: TRBV5-5; clone_size: few; j_call: TRBJ1-1; d_call: TRBD1; cdr3_nt: TGTGCCAGCAGCTGGAGGACAGGGGCCGGCGGTGAAGCTTTCTTT; cdr3_aa: CASSWRTGAGGEAFF
v_call: TRBV12-5; clone_size: -; j_call: TRBJ1-2; d_call: -; cdr3_nt: TGTGCTAGTGGTCGTAGTAGTAACTATGGCTACACCTTC; cdr3_aa: CASGRSSNYGYTF
v_call: TRBV12-3/TRBV12-4; clone_size: many; j_call: TRBJ2-5; d_call: -; cdr3_nt: TGTGCCAGCAGCTTGCGAGGGAACCAAGAGACCCAGTACTTC; cdr3_aa: CASSLRGNQETQYF
v_call: TRBV20-1; clone_size: -; j_call: TRBJ2-1; d_call: -; cdr3_nt: TGCAGTGCTAGACTACAGACTAGTCTCAATGAGCAGTTCTTC; cdr3_aa: CSARLQTSLNEQFF
v_call: TRBV4-2; clone_size: -; j_call: TRBJ1-2; d_call: -; cdr3_nt: TGTGCCAGCAGCCAAGTGCCTGGGAATACGGGCTACACCTTC; cdr3_aa: CASSQVPGNTGYTF
v_call: TRBV9; clone_size: -; j_call: TRBJ1-3; d_call: -; cdr3_nt: TGTGCCAGCAGCTCCGGTCCGGTCTCTGGAAACACCATATATTTT; cdr3_aa: CASSSGPVSGNTIYF
v_call: TRBV2; clone_size: -; j_call: TRBJ2-1; d_call: -; cdr3_nt: TGTGCCACAGAAACAGGGCTCGGGTTCGGCAATGAGCAGTTCTTC; cdr3_aa: CATETGLGFGNEQFF
v_call: TRBV20-1; clone_size: -; j_call: TRBJ1-5; d_call: TRBD1; cdr3_nt: TGCAGTGCTAGAGTTTCAGGGGGGGACCAGCCCCAGCATTTT; cdr3_aa: CSARVSGGDQPQHF
v_call: TRBV28; clone_size: -; j_call: TRBJ2-6; d_call: -; cdr3_nt: TGTGCCAGCAGTTTATCAGGGCCCGAAAAGACGGATTCCTCTGGGGCCAACGTCCTGACTTTC; cdr3_aa: CASSLSGPEKTDSSGANVLTF
v_call: TRBV10-3; clone_size: few; j_call: TRBJ2-5; d_call: -; cdr3_nt: TGTGCCATCAGTGAGGGCCATGGGAGGACGGAGACCCAGTACTTC; cdr3_aa: CAISEGHGRTETQYF
v_call: TRBV5-1; clone_size: -; j_call: TRBJ2-3; d_call: -; cdr3_nt: TGCGCCAGCAGCTCCGGCCGCGGGGCAGATACGCAGTATTTT; cdr3_aa: CASSSGRGADTQYF
v_call: TRBV11-2; clone_size: -; j_call: TRBJ2-3; d_call: TRBD2; cdr3_nt: TGTGCCAGCAGCTTAGGCGGGAGTCGGGAGTATTTT; cdr3_aa: CASSLGGSREYF
v_call: TRBV20-1; clone_size: -; j_call: TRBJ1-5; d_call: TRBD1; cdr3_nt: TGCAGTGCACACCGGGACAGTGGACCCTATCAGCCCCAGCATTTT; cdr3_aa: CSAHRDSGPYQPQHF
v_call: TRBV7-2; clone_size: -; j_call: TRBJ2-5; d_call: TRBD1; cdr3_nt: TGTGCCAGCAGCTTAGTCCCCCAGACAGGGGCGGGGGAGACCCAGTACTTC; cdr3_aa: CASSLVPQTGAGETQYF
v_call: TRBV10-3; clone_size: -; j_call: TRBJ2-2; d_call: TRBD1; cdr3_nt: TGTGCCATCACCAGGGACAGGGGATCCGGGGAGCTGTTTTTT; cdr3_aa: CAITRDRGSGELFF
v_call: TRBV11-2; clone_size: few; j_call: TRBJ2-4; d_call: -; cdr3_nt: TGTGCCAGCAGCTTGGGAACACAAAACATTCAGTACTTC; cdr3_aa: CASSLGTQNIQYF
v_call: TRBV7-2; clone_size: -; j_call: TRBJ1-3; d_call: -; cdr3_nt: TGTGCCAGCAGCTCCCGAGGGGTCTCTGGAAACACCATATATTTT; cdr3_aa: CASSSRGVSGNTIYF
v_call: TRBV6-1; clone_size: once; j_call: TRBJ2-7; d_call: TRBD2; cdr3_nt: TGTGCCAGCAAGACTAGCGGGAGTGTCCACGAGCAGTACTTC; cdr3_aa: CASKTSGSVHEQYF
v_call: TRBV4-1; clone_size: few; j_call: TRBJ2-5; d_call: -; cdr3_nt: TGCGCCAGCAGCCAAGTCGGAAGTGCTGAGGGGGAGACCCAGTACTTC; cdr3_aa: CASSQVGSAEGETQYF
v_call: TRBV4-1; clone_size: -; j_call: TRBJ2-5; d_call: TRBD2; cdr3_nt: TGCGCCAGCAGCCATCGGGAGGGGGAGACCCAGTACTTC; cdr3_aa: CASSHREGETQYF
v_call: TRBV5-6; clone_size: -; j_call: TRBJ2-1; d_call: TRBD2; cdr3_nt: TGTGCCAGCAGCCGAAAGGGACTAGCGGGAGTCAATGAGCAGTTCTTC; cdr3_aa: CASSRKGLAGVNEQFF
v_call: TRBV10-3; clone_size: -; j_call: TRBJ1-6; d_call: TRBD1; cdr3_nt: TGTGCCATCAACCTGACAGGGGATAATTCACCCCTCCACTTT; cdr3_aa: CAINLTGDNSPLHF
v_call: TRBV12-3/TRBV12-4; clone_size: few; j_call: TRBJ1-6; d_call: -; cdr3_nt: TGTGCCAGCAGTTTAGACCTCCGGGGGAATTCACCCCTCCACTTT; cdr3_aa: CASSLDLRGNSPLHF
v_call: TRBV3-1; clone_size: few; j_call: TRBJ2-1; d_call: -; cdr3_nt: TGTGCCAGCAGCCAAGGGTCCCTAGTTCCCTACAATGAGCAGTTCTTC; cdr3_aa: CASSQGSLVPYNEQFF
v_call: TRBV4-3; clone_size: few; j_call: TRBJ2-7; d_call: -; cdr3_nt: TGCGCCAGCAGCCAAGCCGAGAGATACGAGCAGTACTTC; cdr3_aa: CASSQAERYEQYF
v_call: TRBV3-1; clone_size: -; j_call: TRBJ2-7; d_call: TRBD1; cdr3_nt: TGTGCCAGCAGCCCCGGGACAGGGATCCCCTACGAGCAGTACTTC; cdr3_aa: CASSPGTGIPYEQYF
v_call: TRBV6-5; clone_size: many; j_call: TRBJ2-2; d_call: -; cdr3_nt: TGTGCCAGCAGTTACTCGACGGGACCCGGGGAGCTGTTTTTT; cdr3_aa: CASSYSTGPGELFF
v_call: TRBV20-1; clone_size: -; j_call: TRBJ1-4; d_call: -; cdr3_nt: TGCAGTGCCAGGGAGTTCCTGGGGGAAAAACTGTTTTTT; cdr3_aa: CSAREFLGEKLFF
v_call: TRBV5-5; clone_size: few; j_call: TRBJ1-4; d_call: TRBD1; cdr3_nt: TGTGCCAGCAGCAGGACCGGGACAGGGTATGAAAAACTGTTTTTT; cdr3_aa: CASSRTGTGYEKLFF
v_call: TRBV5-1; clone_size: -; j_call: TRBJ2-7; d_call: TRBD2; cdr3_nt: TGCGCCAGCAGCGTTAGCGGGAGAGGCCTCGAGCAGTACTTC; cdr3_aa: CASSVSGRGLEQYF
v_call: TRBV7-9; clone_size: few; j_call: TRBJ1-5; d_call: -; cdr3_nt: TGTGCCAGCAGCTACCAGGGGTACCAGCCCCAGCATTTT; cdr3_aa: CASSYQGYQPQHF